Listed here are 4 T cell receptor beta chains from one sample, sequenced in a study of blood T cell repertoires in COVID-19. Some clones are missing from TCRdb's copy, which holds only in-frame ones; the method was immunoSEQ multiplex PCR. The table has over 200,000 clones, 70% to 90% seen once. Sequencing was done on a sample of PBMCs or T cells enriched from blood (not recorded which). Source of these receptors: a man aged 30-40 years who had recovered from COVID-19.

This clone was seen a single time. The gene calls are TRBV28 and TRBJ2-5; the D is unclear. The CDR3 has 13 amino acids. Trimming stripped 3 bases from V and 1 base from J, with 6 bases between. The germline V gene has CDR1 MDHEN and CDR2 SYDVKM. The CDR3 protein is CASSFGGQETQYF. The CDR3 region has the DNA TGTGCCAGCAGTTTTGGCGGCCAAGAGACCCAGTACTTC.

The V gene is TRBV5-1, the J gene TRBJ2-5; weak D call: TRBD1 (5 bases). Germline values: CDR1 SGHRS, CDR2 YFSETQ. This CDR3 comprises 13 residues. Trimming removed 5 bases at V and 5 bases at J, with 13 bases between. The CDR3 region has the DNA TGCGCCAGCAGACCCGGCAGGGCTGAGACCCAGTACTTC. It encodes CASRPGRAETQYF.

This sequence joins TRBV7-9 and TRBJ1-2; no firm D call. CDR3 length: 13 residues. V was clipped by 5 bases and J by 2 bases, with 9 bases between them. The germline V gene has CDR1 SEHNR and CDR2 FQNEAQ (reference sequence). The CDR3 loop is CASSLGGNYGYTF. The CDR3 DNA reads TGTGCCAGCAGCCTTGGAGGAAACTATGGCTACACCTTC.

The V call is TRBV11-2, the J call TRBJ2-1; the match to TRBD2 covers 10 bases. The CDR3 runs to 15 residues. Germline CDR1 and CDR2: SGHAT and FQNNGV. V trimming: 1 base; J trimming: 7 bases; junction bases outside the gene matches: 4. The CDR3 DNA reads TGTGCCAGCAGCTTAGCCCTAGCGGGAGAAAATGAGCAGTTCTTC. Protein: CASSLALAGENEQFF.